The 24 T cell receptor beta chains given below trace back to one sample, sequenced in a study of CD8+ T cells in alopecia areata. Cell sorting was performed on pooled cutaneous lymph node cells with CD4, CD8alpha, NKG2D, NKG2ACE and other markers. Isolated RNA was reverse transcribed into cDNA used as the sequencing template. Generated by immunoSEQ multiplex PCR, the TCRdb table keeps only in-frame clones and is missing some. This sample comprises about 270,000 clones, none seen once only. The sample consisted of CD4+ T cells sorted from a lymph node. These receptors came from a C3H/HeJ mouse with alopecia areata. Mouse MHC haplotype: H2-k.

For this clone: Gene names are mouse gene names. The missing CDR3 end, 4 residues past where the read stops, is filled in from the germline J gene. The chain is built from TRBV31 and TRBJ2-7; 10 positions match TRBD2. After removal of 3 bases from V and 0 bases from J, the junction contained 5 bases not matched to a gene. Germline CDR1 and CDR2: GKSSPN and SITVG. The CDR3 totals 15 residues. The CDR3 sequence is CAWSPRLGGSYEQYF. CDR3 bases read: TGTGCCTGGAGCCCCCGACTGGGGGGCTCCTAT.

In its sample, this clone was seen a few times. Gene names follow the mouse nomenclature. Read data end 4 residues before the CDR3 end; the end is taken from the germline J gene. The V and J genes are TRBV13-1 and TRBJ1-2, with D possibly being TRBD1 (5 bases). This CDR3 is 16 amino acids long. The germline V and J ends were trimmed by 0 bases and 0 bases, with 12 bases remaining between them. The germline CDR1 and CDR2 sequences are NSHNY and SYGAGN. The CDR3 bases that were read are TGTGCCAGCAGTGATGCACTGGGGCGGGCAAACTCC. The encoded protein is CASSDALGRANS. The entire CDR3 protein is CASSDALGRANSDYTF.

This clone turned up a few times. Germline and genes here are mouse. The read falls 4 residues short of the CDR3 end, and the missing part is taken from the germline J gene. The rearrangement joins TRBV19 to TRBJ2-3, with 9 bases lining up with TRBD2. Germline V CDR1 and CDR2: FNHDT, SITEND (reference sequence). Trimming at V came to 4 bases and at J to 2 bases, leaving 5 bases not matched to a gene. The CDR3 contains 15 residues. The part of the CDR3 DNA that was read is TGTGCCAGCAGTCAACTGGGGGGTTATGCAGAA. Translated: CASSQLGGYAE. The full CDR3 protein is CASSQLGGYAETLYF.

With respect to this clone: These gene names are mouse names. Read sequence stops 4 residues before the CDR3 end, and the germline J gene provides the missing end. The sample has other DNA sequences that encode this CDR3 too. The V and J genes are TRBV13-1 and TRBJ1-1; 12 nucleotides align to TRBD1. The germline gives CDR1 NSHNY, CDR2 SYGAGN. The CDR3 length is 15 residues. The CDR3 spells CASSDPGQGATEVFF. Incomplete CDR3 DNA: TGTGCCAGCAGTGACCCGGGACAGGGGGCGACA.

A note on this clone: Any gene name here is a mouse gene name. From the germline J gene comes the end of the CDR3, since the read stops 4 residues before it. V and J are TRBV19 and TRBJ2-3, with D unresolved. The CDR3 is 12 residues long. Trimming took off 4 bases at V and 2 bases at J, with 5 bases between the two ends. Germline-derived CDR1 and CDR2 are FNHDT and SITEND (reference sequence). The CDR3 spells CASSSVAETLYF. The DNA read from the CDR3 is TGTGCCAGCAGTTCTGTTGCAGAA. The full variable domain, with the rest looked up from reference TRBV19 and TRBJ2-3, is GGIITQTPKFLIGQEGQKLTLKCQQNFNHDTMYWYRQDSGKGLRLIYYSITENDLQKGDLSEGYDASREKKSSFSLTVTSAQKNEMAVFLCASSSVAETLYFGSGTRLTVL.

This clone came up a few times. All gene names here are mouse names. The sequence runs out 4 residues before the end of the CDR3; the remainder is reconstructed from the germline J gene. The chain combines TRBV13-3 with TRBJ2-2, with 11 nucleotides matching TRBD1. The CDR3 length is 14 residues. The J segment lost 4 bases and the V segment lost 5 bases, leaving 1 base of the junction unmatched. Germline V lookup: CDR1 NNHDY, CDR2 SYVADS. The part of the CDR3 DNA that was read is TGTGCCAGCAGGGGACAGGGGGTCACCGGG. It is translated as CASRGQGVTG. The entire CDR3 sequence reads CASRGQGVTGQLYF.

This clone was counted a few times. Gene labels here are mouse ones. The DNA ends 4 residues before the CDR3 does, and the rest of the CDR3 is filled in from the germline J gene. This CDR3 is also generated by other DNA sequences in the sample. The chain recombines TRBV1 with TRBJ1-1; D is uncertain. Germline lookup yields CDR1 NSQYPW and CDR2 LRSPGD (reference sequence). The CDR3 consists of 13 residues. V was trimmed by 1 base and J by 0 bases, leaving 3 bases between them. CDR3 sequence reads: CTCSAVANTEVFF. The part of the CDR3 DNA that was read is TGCACCTGCAGTGCAGTGGCAAACACA.

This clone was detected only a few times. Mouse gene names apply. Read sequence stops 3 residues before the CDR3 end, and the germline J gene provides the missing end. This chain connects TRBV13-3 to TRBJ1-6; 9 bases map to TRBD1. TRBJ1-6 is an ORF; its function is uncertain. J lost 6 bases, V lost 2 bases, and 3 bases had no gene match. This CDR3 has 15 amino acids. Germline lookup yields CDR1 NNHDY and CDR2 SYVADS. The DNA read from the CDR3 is TGTGCCAGCAGTGAGGGACAGGGTGGTAATTCGCCC. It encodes CASSEGQGGNSP. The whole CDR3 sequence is CASSEGQGGNSPLYF.

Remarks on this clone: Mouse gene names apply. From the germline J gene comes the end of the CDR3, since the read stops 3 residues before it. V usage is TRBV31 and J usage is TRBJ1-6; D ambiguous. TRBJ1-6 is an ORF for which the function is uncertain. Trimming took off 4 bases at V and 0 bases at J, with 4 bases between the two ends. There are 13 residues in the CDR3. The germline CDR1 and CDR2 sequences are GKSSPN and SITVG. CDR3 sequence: CAWTNSYNSPLYF. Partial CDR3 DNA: TGTGCCTGGACCAATTCCTATAATTCGCCC.

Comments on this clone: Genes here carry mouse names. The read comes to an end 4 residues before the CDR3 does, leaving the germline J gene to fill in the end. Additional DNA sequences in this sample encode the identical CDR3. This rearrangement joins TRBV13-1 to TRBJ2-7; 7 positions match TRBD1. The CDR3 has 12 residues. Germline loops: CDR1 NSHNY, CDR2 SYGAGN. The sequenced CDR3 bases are TGTGCCAGCTCCGGGACAGCATAT. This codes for CASSGTAY. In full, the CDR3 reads CASSGTAYEQYF.

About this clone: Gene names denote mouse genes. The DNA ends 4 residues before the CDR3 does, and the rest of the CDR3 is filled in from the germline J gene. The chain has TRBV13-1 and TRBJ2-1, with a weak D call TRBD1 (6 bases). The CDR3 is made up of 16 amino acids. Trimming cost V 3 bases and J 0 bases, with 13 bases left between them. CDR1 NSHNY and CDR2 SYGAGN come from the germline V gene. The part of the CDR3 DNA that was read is TGTGCCAGCAGTGGCCGCAGGGGAAATAACTATGCT. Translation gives CASSGRRGNNYA. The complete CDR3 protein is CASSGRRGNNYAEQFF.

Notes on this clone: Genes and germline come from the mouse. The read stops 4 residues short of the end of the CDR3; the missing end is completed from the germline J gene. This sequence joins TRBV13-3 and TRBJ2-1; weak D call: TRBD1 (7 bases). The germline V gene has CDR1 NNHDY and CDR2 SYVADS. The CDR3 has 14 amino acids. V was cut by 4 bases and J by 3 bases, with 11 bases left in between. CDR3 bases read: TGTGCCAGCAGTCCCCAGGGGGGCTATGCT. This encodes CASSPQGGYA. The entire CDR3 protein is CASSPQGGYAEQFF.

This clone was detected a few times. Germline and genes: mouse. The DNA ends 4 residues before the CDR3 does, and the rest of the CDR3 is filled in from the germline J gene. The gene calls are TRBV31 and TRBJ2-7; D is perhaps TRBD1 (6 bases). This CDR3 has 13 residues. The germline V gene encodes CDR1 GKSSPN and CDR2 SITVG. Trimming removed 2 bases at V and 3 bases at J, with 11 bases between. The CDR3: CAWSSGTNYEQYF. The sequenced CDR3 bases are TGTGCCTGGAGTTCCGGGACAAACTAT.

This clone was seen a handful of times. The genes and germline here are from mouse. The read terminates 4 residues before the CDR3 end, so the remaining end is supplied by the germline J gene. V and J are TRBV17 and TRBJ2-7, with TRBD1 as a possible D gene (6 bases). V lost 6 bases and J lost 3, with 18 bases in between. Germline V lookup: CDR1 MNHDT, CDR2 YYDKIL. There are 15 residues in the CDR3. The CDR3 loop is CASSPLRDKFYEQYF. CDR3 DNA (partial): TGTGCTAGCAGCCCTCTCCGGGACAAATTCTAT.

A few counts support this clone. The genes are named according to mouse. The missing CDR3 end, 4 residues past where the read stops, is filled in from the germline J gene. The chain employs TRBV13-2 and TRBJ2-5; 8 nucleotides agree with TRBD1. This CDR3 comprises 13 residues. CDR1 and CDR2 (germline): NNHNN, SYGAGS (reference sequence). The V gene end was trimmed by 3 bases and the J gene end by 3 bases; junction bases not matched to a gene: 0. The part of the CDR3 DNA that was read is TGTGCCAGCGGTGGGGACAGGCAAGAC. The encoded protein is CASGGDRQD. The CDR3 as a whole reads CASGGDRQDTQYF.

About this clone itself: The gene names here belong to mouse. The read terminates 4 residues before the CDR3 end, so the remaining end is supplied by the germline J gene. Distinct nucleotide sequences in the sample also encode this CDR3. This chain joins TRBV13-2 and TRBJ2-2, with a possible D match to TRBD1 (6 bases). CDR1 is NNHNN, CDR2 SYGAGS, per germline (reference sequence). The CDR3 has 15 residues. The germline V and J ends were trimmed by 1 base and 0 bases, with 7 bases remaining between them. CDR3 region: CASGDPGANTGQLYF. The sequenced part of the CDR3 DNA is TGTGCCAGCGGTGATCCAGGGGCAAACACCGGG.

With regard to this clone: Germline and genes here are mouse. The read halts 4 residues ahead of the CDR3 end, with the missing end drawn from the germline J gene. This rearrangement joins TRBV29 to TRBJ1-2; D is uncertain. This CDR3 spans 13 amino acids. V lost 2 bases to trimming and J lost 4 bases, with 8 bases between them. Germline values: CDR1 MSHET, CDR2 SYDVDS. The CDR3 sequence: CASSLPEGSDYTF. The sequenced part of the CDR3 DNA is TGTGCTAGCAGTTTACCGGAGGGCTCC. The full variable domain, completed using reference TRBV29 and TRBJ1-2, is DMKVTQMPRYLIKRMGENVLLECGQDMSHETMYWYRQDPGLGLQLIYISYDVDSNSEGDIPKGYRVSRKKREHFSLILDSAKTNQTSVYFCASSLPEGSDYTFGSGTRLLVI.

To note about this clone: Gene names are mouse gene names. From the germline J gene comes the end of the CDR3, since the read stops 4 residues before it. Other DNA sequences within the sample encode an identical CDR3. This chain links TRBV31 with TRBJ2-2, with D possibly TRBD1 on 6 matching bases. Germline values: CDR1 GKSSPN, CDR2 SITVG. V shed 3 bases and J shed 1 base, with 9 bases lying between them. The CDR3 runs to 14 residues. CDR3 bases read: TGTGCCTGGAGCCTACAGGGAAACACCGGG. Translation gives CAWSLQGNTG. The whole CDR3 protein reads CAWSLQGNTGQLYF.

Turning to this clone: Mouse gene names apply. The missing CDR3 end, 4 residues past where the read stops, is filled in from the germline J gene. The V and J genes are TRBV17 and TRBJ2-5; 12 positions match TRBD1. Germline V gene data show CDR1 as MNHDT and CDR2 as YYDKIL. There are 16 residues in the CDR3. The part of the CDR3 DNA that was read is TGTGCTAGCAGTAGGCCGGGACAGGGGGCGAAAGAC. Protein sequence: CASSRPGQGAKD. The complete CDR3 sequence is CASSRPGQGAKDTQYF. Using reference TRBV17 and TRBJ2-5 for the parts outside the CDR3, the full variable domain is DTTVKQNPRYKLARVGKPVNLICSQTMNHDTMYWYQKKPNQAPKLLLFYYDKILNREADTFEKFQSSRPNNSFCSLYIGSAGLEYSAMYLCASSRPGQGAKDTQYFGPGTRLLVL.

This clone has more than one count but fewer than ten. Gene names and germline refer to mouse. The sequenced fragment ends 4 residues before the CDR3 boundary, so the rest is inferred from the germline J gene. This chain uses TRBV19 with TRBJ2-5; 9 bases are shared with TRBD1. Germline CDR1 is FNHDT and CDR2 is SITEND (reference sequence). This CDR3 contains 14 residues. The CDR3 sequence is CASRKGQGRDTQYF. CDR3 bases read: TGTGCCAGCAGAAAGGGACAGGGAAGGGAC.

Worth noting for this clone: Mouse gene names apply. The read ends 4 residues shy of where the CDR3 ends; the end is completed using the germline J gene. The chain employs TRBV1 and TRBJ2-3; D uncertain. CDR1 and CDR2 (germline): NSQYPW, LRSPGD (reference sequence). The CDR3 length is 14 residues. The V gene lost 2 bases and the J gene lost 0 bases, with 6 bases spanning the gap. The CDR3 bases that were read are TGCACCTGCAGTGCAAAAACTAGTGCAGAA. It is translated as CTCSAKTSAE. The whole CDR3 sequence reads CTCSAKTSAETLYF.

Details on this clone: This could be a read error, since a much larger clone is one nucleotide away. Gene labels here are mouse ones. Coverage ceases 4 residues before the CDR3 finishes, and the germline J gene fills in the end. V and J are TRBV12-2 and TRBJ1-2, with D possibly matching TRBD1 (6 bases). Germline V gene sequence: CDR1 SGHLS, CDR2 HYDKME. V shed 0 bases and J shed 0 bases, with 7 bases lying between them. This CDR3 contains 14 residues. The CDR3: CASSLTGPNSDYTF. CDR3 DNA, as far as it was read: TGTGCCAGCTCTCTCACAGGGCCAAACTCC.

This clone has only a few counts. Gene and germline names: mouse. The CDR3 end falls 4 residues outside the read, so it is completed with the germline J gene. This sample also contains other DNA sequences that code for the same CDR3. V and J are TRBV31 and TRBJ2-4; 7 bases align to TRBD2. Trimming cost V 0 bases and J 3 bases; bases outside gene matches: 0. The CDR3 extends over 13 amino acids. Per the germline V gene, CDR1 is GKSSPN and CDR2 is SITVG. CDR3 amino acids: CAWSLGGQNTLYF. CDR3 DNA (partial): TGTGCCTGGAGTCTGGGGGGGCAAAAC.

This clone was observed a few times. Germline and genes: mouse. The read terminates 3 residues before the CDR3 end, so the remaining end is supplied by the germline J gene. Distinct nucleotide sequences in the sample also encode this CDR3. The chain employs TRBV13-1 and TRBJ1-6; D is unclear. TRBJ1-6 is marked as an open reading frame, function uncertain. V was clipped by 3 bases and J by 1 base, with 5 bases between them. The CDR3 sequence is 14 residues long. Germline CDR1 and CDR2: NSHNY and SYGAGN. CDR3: CASSGQSYNSPLYF. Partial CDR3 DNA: TGTGCCAGCAGTGGTCAGTCCTATAATTCGCCC.